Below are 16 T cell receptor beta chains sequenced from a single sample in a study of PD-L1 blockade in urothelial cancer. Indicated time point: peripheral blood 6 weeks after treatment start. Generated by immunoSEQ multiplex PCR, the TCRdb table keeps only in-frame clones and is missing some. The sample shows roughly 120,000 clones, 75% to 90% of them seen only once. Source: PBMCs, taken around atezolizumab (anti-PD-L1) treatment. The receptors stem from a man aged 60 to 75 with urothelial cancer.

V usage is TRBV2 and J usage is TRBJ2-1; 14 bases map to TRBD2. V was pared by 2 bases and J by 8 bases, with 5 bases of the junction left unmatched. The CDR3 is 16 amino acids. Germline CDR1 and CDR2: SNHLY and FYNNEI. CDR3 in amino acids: CASSEWLTSGRDEQFF. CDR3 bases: TGTGCCAGCAGTGAATGGTTGACTAGCGGGAGGGATGAGCAGTTCTTC.

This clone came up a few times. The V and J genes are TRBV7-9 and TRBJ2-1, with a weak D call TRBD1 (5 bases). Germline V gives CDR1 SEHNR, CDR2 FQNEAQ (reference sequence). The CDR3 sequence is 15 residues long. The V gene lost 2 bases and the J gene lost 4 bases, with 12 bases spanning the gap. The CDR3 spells CASSLSLTAYNEQFF. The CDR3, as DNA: TGTGCCAGCAGCTTATCTTTGACAGCTTACAATGAGCAGTTCTTC.

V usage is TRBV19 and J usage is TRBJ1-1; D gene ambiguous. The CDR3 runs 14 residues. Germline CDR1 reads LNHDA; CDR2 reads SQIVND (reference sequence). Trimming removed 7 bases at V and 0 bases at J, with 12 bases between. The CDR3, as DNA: TGTGCCAGTATATCGACTGCGATGAACACTGAAGCTTTCTTT. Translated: CASISTAMNTEAFF. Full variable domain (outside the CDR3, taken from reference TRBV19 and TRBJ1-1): DGGITQSPKYLFRKEGQNVTLSCEQNLNHDAMYWYRQDPGQGLRLIYYSQIVNDFQKGDIAEGYSVSREKKESFPLTVTSAQKNPTAFYLCASISTAMNTEAFFGQGTRLTVV.

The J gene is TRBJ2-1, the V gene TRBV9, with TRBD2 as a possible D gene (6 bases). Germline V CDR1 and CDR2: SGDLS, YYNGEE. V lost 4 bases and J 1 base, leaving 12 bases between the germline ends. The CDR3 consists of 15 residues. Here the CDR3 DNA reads TGTGCCAGCAGCACGGACGGGAGATCCTACAATGAGCAGTTCTTC. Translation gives CASSTDGRSYNEQFF.

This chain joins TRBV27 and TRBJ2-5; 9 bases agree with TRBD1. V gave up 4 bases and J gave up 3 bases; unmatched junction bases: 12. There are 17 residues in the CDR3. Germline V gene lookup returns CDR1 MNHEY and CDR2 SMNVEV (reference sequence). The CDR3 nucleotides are TGTGCCAGCAGTTATACGCCCGACAGGGGGTATGAAGAGACCCAGTACTTC. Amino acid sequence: CASSYTPDRGYEETQYF.

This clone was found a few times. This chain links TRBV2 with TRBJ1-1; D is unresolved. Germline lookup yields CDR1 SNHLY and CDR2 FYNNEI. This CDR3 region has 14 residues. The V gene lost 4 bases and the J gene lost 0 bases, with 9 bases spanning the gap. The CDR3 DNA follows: TGTGCCAGCAGTGTGGAGCCAATGAACACTGAAGCTTTCTTT. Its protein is CASSVEPMNTEAFF.

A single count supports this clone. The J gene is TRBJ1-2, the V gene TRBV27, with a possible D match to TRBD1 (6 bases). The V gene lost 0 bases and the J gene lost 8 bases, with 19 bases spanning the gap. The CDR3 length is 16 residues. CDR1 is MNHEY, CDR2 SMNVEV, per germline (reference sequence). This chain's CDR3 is CASSLSISGRGDGYTF. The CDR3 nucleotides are TGTGCCAGCAGTTTATCGATCAGCGGCAGGGGAGACGGCTACACCTTC.

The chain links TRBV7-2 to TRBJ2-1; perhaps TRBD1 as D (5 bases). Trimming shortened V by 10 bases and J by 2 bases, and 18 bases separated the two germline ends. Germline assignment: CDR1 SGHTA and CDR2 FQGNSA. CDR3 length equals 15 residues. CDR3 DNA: TGTGCCACCTATGACAGAGGAGACACCTACAATGAGCAGTTCTTC. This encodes CATYDRGDTYNEQFF.

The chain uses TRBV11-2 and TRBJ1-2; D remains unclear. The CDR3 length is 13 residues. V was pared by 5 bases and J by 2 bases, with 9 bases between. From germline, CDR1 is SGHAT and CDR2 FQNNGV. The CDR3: CASSPTQNYGYTF. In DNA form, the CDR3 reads TGTGCCAGCAGCCCAACTCAAAACTATGGCTACACCTTC.

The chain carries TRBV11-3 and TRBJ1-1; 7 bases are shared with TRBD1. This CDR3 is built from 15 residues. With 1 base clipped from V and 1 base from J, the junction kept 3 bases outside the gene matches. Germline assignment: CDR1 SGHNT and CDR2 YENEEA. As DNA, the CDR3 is TGTGCCAGCAGCTTAGTTCAGGGGGGGAACACTGAAGCTTTCTTT. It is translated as CASSLVQGGNTEAFF.

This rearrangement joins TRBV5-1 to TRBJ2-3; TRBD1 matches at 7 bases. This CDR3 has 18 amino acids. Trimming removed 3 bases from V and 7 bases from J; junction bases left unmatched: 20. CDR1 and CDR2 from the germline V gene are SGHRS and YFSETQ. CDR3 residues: CASSYETKGTEKSNTQYF. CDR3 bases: TGCGCCAGCAGCTACGAGACCAAAGGGACAGAAAAATCTAATACGCAGTATTTT. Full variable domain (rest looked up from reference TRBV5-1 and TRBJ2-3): KAGVTQTPRYLIKTRGQQVTLSCSPISGHRSVSWYQQTPGQGLQFLFEYFSETQRNKGNFPGRFSGRQFSNSRSEMNVSTLELGDSALYLCASSYETKGTEKSNTQYFGPGTRLTVL.

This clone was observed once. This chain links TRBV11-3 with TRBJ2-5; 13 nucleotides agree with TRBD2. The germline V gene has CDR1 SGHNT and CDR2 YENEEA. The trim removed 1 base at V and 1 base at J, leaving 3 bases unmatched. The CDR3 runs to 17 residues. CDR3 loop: CASSLGTSGGAQETQYF. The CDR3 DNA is TGTGCCAGCAGCTTAGGCACTAGCGGGGGGGCCCAAGAGACCCAGTACTTC.

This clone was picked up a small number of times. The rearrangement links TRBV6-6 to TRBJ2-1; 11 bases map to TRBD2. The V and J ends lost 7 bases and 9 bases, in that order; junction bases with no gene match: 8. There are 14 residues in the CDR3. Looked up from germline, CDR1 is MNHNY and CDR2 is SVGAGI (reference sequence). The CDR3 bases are TGTGCCAGCACCGTAGCGGGGGGGCAGGGTGAGCAGTTCTTC. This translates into CASTVAGGQGEQFF.

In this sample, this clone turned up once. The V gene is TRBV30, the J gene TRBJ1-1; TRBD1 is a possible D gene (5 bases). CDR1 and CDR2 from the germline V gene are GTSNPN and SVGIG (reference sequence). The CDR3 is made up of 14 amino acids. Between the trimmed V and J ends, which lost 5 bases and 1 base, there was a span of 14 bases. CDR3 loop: CAWEAFQGNTEAFF. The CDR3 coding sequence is TGTGCCTGGGAGGCCTTCCAGGGGAACACTGAAGCTTTCTTT.

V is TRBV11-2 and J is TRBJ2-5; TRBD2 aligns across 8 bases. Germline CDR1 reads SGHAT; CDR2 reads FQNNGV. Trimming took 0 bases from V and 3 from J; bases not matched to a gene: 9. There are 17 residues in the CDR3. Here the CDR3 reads CASSLEIKAGGEETQYF. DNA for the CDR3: TGTGCCAGCAGCTTAGAAATTAAGGCGGGAGGCGAAGAGACCCAGTACTTC.

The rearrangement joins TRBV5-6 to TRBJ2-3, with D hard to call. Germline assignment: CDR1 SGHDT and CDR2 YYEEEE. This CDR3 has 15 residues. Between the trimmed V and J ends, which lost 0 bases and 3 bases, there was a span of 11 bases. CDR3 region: CASSLDNFYTDTQYF. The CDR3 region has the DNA TGTGCCAGCAGCTTGGATAATTTCTATACAGATACGCAGTATTTT.